This TCR beta chain was captured by sequencing in a study of cytotoxic CD8 clonotypes in ibrutinib-treated CLL. Study-level background: On average, each sample had about 260,000 productive templates and approximately 89,000 productive rearrangements.

Of note for this clone: Its antigen is unknown.

Study-wide points: Public clonotypes, rarely seen, contracted or held steady on treatment. Baseline clonality, above age-matched healthy donor levels, tracked circulating CD8+ T-cell counts. Whereas clonality rose at ibrutinib response, it declined toward baseline at progression.

Profiled with immunoSEQ multiplex PCR; TCRdb holds only in-frame clones, not every one. This table holds almost 45,000 clones, 60% to 75% found once. V lost 4 bases to trimming and J lost 3 bases, with 15 bases between them. Germline V gene data show CDR1 as MNHNY and CDR2 as SVGAGI (reference sequence). The CDR3 contains 16 residues. This chain links TRBV6-6 with TRBJ1-4; possible D gene TRBD1, 6 bases. Source: PBMCs, taken after 12 months of ibrutinib treatment. The sequence came from a human donor with chronic lymphocytic leukemia. CDR3 bases: TGTGCCAGCAGTTCGAAGGGCAACAGGGCTAATGAAAAACTGTTTTTT. Translating it yields CASSSKGNRANEKLFF.